This TCR beta chain was recorded in a study of blood T cell repertoires in COVID-19. In the study overall: Collection of acute and convalescent COVID-19 samples took place in the United States, Italy and Spain. PBMCs, B-cell-depleted T cells, or T cells were the source of the cDNA or gDNA that made up the material.

Methods used by the authors: Estimation of nucleated cell counts was performed using reference gene primer amplification. The protocol was immunoSEQ multiplex PCR, while the TCRdb copy is restricted to in-frame clones and leaves out a portion. That table is the source of V, J and clone size, and D and trimming were worked out from the DNA. The repertoire holds fewer than 350,000 clones, with about 91% as singletons. The V gene lost 3 bases and the J gene lost 4 bases, with 10 bases spanning the gap. Germline loops: CDR1 MDHEN, CDR2 SYDVKM. This CDR3 has 14 residues. Participants spanned ages roughly 18 to 90 years and resided in 20 to 25 US areas.

The clonotype originates from a man in his forties who had been exposed to COVID-19. Sequenced material: PBMCs or T cells enriched from blood (not recorded which). This chain links TRBV28 with TRBJ1-5; D perhaps matches TRBD1 (5 bases). The CDR3 region has the DNA TGTGCCAGCAGTTTGGGGCAGAAGAATCAGCCCCAGCATTTT. This codes for CASSLGQKNQPQHF.